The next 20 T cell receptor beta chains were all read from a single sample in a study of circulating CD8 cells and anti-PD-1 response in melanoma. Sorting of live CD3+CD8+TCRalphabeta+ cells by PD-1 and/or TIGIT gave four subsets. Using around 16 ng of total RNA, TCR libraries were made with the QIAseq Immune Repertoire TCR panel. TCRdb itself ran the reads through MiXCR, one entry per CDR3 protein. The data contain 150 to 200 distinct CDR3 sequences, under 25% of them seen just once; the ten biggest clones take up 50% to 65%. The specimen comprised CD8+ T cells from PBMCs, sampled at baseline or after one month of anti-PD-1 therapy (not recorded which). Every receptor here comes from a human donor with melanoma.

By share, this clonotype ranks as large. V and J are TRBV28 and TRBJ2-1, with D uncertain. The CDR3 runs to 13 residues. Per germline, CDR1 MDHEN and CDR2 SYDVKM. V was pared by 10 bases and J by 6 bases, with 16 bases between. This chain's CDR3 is CATRPLQFNEQFF. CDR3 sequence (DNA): TGTGCCACCCGACCACTCCAATTCAATGAGCAGTTCTTC.

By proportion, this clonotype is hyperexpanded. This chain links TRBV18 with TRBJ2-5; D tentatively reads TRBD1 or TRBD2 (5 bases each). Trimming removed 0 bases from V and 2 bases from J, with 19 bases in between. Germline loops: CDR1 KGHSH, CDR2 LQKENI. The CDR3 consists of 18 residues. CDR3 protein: CASSPPVGTGVFQETQYF. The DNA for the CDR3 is TGTGCCAGCTCACCACCAGTCGGGACCGGGGTCTTTCAAGAGACCCAGTACTTC. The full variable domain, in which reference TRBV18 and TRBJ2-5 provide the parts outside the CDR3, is NAGVMQNPRHLVRRRGQEARLRCSPMKGHSHVYWYRQLPEEGLKFMVYLQKENIIDESGMPKERFSAEFPKEGPSILRIQQVVRGDSAAYFCASSPPVGTGVFQETQYFGPGTRLLVL.

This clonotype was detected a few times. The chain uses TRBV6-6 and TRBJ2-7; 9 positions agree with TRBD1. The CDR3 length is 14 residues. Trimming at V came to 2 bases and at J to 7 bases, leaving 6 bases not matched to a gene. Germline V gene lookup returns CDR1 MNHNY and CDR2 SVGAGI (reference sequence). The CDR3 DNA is TGTGCCAGCAGTTACCGGGACAGGGATTGGGAGCAGTACTTC. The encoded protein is CASSYRDRDWEQYF.

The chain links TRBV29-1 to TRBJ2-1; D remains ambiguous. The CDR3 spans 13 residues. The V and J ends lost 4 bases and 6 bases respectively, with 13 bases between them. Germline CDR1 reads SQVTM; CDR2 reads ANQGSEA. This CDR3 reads CSVGRALRNEQFF. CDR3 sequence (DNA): TGCAGCGTTGGACGCGCGTTACGCAATGAGCAGTTCTTC.

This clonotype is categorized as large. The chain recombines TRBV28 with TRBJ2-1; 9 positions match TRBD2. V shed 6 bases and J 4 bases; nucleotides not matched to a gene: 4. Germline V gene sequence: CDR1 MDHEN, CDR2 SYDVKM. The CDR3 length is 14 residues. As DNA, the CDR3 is TGTGCCAGCAGGATAGCGGGAGTTTACAATGAGCAGTTCTTC. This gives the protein CASRIAGVYNEQFF.

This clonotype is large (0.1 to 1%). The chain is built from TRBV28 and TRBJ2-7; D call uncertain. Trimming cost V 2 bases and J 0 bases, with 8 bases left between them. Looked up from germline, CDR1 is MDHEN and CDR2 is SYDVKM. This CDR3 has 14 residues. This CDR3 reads CASSLLSSSYEQYF. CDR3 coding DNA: TGTGCCAGCAGTTTACTCAGCAGCTCCTACGAGCAGTACTTC.

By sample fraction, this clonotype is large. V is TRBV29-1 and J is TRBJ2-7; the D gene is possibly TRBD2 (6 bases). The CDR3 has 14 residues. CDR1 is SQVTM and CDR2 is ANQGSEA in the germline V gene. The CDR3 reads CSVGNGRHPYEQYF. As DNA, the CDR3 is TGCAGTGTGGGGAACGGGAGACACCCGTACGAGCAGTACTTC.

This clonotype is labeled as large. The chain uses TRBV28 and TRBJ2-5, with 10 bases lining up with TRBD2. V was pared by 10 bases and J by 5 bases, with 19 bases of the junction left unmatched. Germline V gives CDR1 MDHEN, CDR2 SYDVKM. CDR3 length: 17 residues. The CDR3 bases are TGTGCCACCTTCGGGGCAGCGGGAGGGCCGGGGCCGGAGACCCAGTACTTC. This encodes CATFGAAGGPGPETQYF.

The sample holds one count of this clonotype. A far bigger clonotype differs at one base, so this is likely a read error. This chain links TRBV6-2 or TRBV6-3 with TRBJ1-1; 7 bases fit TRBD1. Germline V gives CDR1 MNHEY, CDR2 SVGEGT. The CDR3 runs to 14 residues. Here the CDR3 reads CASSYGGQRAEALF. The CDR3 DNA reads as TGTGCCAGCAGTTATGGGGGACAGAGGGCTGAAGCTCTCTTT.

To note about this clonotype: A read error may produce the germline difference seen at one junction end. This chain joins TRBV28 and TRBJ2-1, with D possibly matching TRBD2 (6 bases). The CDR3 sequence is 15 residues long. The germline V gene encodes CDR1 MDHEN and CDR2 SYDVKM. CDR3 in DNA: TGTGCCTGCAGCCGGGACTCGGCCCTTTACAATGAGCAGTCCTTC. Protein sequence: CACSRDSALYNEQSF.

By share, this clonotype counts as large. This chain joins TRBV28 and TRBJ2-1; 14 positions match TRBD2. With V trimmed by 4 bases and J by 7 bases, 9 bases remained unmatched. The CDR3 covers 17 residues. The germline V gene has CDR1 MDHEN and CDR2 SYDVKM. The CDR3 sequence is CASSYGTSGRLKNEQFF. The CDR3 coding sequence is TGTGCCAGCAGTTACGGGACTAGCGGGAGATTGAAAAATGAGCAGTTCTTC.

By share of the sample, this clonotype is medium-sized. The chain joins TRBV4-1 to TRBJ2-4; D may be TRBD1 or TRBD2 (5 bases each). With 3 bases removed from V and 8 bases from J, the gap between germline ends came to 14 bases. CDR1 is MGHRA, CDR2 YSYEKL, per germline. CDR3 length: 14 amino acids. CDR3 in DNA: TGCGCCAGCAGCCAGGGACGTCCCGCGGACATTCAGTACTTC. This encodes CASSQGRPADIQYF.

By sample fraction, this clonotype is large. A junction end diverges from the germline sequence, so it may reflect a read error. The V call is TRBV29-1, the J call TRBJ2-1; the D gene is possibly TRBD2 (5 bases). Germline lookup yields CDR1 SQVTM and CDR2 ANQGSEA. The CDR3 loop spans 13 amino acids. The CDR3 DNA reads TGCAGTGTTGAAGATCCGGGATACAATGAGCAGTTCTTC. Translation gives CSVEDPGYNEQFF.

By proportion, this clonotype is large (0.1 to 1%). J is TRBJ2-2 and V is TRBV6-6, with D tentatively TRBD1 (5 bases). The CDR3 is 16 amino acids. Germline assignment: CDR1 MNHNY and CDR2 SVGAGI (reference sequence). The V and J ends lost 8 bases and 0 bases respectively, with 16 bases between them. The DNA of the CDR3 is TGTGCCAGCGGACAAGATTTTTGGCCGAACACCGGGGAGCTGTTTTTT. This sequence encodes CASGQDFWPNTGELFF.

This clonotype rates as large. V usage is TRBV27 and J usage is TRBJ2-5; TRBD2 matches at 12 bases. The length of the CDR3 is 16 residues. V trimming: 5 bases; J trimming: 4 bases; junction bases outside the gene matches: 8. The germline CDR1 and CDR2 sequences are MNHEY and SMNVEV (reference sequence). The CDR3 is CASSEGLAGLLETQYF. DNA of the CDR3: TGTGCCAGCAGTGAGGGACTAGCGGGTCTGTTAGAGACCCAGTACTTC.

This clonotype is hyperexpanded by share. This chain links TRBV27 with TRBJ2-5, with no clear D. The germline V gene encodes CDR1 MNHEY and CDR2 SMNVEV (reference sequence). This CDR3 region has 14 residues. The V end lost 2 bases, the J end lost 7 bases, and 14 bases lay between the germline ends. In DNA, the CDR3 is TGTGCCAGCAGTTTAGGATCAGGATTTGCGACCCAGTACTTC. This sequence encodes CASSLGSGFATQYF.

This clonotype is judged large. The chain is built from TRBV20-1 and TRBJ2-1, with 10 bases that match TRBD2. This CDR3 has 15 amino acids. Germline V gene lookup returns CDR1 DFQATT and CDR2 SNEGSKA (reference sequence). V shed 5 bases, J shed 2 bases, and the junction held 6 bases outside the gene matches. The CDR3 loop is CSAYGTSDAYNEQFF. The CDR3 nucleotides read TGCAGTGCTTACGGGACTAGCGACGCCTACAATGAGCAGTTCTTC.

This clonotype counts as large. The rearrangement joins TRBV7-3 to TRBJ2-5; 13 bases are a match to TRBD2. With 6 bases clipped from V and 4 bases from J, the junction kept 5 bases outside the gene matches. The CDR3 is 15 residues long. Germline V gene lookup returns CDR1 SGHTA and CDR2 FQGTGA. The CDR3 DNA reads TGTGCCAGCAGTAGACTAGCGGGAGGAGTAGAGACCCAGTACTTC. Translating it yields CASSRLAGGVETQYF.

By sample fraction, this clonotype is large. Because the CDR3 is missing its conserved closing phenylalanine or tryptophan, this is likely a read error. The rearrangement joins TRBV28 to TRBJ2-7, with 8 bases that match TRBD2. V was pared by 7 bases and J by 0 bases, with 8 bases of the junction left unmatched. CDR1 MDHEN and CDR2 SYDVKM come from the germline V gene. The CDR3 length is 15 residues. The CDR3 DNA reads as TGTGCCAGCAAACACATAGCGGGGAGCTCCTACGAGCAGTACTCC. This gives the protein CASKHIAGSSYEQYS.

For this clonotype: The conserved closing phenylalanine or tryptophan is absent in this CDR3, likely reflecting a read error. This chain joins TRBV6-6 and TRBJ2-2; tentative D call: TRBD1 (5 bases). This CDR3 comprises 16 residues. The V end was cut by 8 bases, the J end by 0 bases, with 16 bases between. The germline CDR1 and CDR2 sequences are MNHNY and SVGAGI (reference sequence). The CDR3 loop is CASGQHFWPNTGELFL. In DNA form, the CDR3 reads TGTGCCAGCGGACAACATTTTTGGCCGAACACCGGGGAGCTGTTTCTT.